Each of the 13 T cell receptor beta chains below was sequenced from the same sample in a study of CD8 T cells in ankylosing spondylitis. TCRdb reprocessed the 5' RACE reads with MiXCR, giving one entry per CDR3 protein. The sample lists about 140,000 distinct CDR3 sequences, approximately 9.2% occurring once. Sequenced material: synovial fluid, either unsorted or a sorted T cell fraction (not recorded which). These receptors all come from a male donor with ankylosing spondylitis.

This clonotype was seen repeatedly, ten times or more. The chain combines TRBV9 with TRBJ2-2, with unresolved D. Germline V gene lookup returns CDR1 SGDLS and CDR2 YYNGEE. Trimming took 1 base from V and 4 from J, leaving 8 bases between them. The CDR3 length is 14 residues. The CDR3 nucleotides are TGTGCCAGCAGCGTATGGGCGAGCACCGGGGAGCTGTTTTTT. Its translation: CASSVWASTGELFF. Full variable domain (outside the CDR3, taken from reference TRBV9 and TRBJ2-2): DSGVTQTPKHLITATGQRVTLRCSPRSGDLSVYWYQQSLDQGLQFLIQYYNGEERAKGNILERFSAQQFPDLHSELNLSSLELGDSALYFCASSVWASTGELFFGEGSRLTVL.

The chain employs TRBV11-2 and TRBJ2-5, with TRBD2 matching over 8 bases. The CDR3 length is 15 residues. Germline trimming cut 0 bases from V and 9 bases from J; bases unmatched to any gene: 9. Looked up from germline, CDR1 is SGHAT and CDR2 is FQNNGV. The CDR3 DNA reads as TGTGCCAGCAGCTTAGACCTAGCGGGCGCGTTGGCCCAGTACTTC. It translates to CASSLDLAGALAQYF.

The rearrangement links TRBV6-2 or TRBV6-3 to TRBJ2-1; 12 bases line up with TRBD1. V trimming: 6 bases; J trimming: 9 bases; junction bases outside the gene matches: 9. The CDR3 spans 15 residues. In germline, CDR1 is MNHEY, CDR2 SVGEGT. The CDR3 coding sequence is TGTGCCAGCAGAAGCCGGGACAGGGGGCGATTTGAGCAGTTCTTC. Amino acids: CASRSRDRGRFEQFF.

This clonotype was counted ten times or more. The chain couples TRBV12-3 or TRBV12-4 to TRBJ2-7; the D gene is possibly TRBD1 (5 bases). CDR3 length: 14 amino acids. The V and J ends lost 4 bases and 3 bases respectively, with 13 bases between them. DNA of the CDR3: TGTGCCAGCAGTTCTCAGGGTAGAGTCTACGAGCAGTACTTC. It encodes CASSSQGRVYEQYF.

V usage is TRBV2 and J usage is TRBJ2-3; D is ambiguous. Germline CDR1 is SNHLY and CDR2 is FYNNEI. Trimming took 7 bases from V and 2 from J, leaving 13 bases between them. The CDR3 length is 14 residues. CDR3 coding DNA: TGTGCCAGCACGGGTACAGAGTCCACAGATACGCAGTATTTT. Amino acids: CASTGTESTDTQYF.

This clonotype turned up a few times. The chain combines TRBV4-3 with TRBJ2-7, with D possibly called TRBD1 or TRBD2 (6 bases each). The germline CDR1 and CDR2 sequences are LGHNA and YSLEER. Trimming took off 2 bases at V and 2 bases at J, with 16 bases between the two ends. The CDR3 runs 16 residues. The CDR3 DNA follows: TGCGCCAGCAGCCAACAGACAGGCGGGACGGCCTACGAGCAGTACTTC. It encodes CASSQQTGGTAYEQYF.

This clonotype has more than one count but fewer than ten. J is TRBJ2-2 and V is TRBV20-1, with unresolved D. The V end lost 3 bases, the J end lost 0 bases, and 11 bases lay between the germline ends. The germline V gene encodes CDR1 DFQATT and CDR2 SNEGSKA (reference sequence). The CDR3 has 15 residues. The CDR3 DNA reads as TGCAGTGCTAGTCCGGCGGATCCGAACACCGGGGAGCTGTTTTTT. Translated: CSASPADPNTGELFF.

The CDR3 is CSAKLLQETQYF. The DNA for the CDR3 is TGCAGTGCTAAACTCCTTCAAGAGACCCAGTACTTC. The V and J genes are TRBV20-1 and TRBJ2-5, with D unresolved. The CDR3 runs to 12 residues. In germline, CDR1 is DFQATT, CDR2 SNEGSKA (reference sequence). Between the trimmed V and J ends, which lost 4 bases and 2 bases, there was a span of 8 bases.

This clonotype was detected only a few times. The chain couples TRBV2 to TRBJ2-7; D possibly corresponds to TRBD2 (7 bases). V dropped 6 bases and J dropped 2 bases, with 17 bases sitting between them. CDR1 and CDR2 from the germline V gene are SNHLY and FYNNEI. CDR3 size: 15 residues. CDR3 protein: CASSQPAGTPYEQYF. The CDR3 nucleotides read TGTGCCAGCAGCCAACCAGCGGGGACACCCTACGAGCAGTACTTC.

In regard to this clonotype: With a much larger clone just one base away, this may be a read error. The chain couples TRBV27 to TRBJ2-7, with D perhaps matching TRBD1 (5 bases). This CDR3 has 15 amino acids. From germline, CDR1 is MNHEY and CDR2 SMNVEV (reference sequence). For the CDR3, the DNA is TGTGCCAGCAGTTCTTCCAGGGCTCGCTCCTACGAGCACTACTTC. Its protein product is CASSSSRARSYEHYF.

This clonotype was seen repeatedly, ten times or more. V gene TRBV7-2 combines with J gene TRBJ1-5, with a tentative D call TRBD1 (6 bases). CDR1 SGHTA and CDR2 FQGNSA come from the germline V gene. The CDR3 covers 13 residues. The V gene lost 4 bases and the J gene lost 11 bases, with 15 bases spanning the gap. The CDR3 bases are TGTGCCAGCAGCTCGATAGGGGGGGTGGCCCAGCATTTT. Protein: CASSSIGGVAQHF.

V gene TRBV5-1 combines with J gene TRBJ2-3; perhaps TRBD1 as D (5 bases). The CDR3 runs to 14 residues. With 0 bases removed from V and 4 bases from J, the gap between germline ends came to 9 bases. CDR1 is SGHRS, CDR2 YFSETQ, per germline. The CDR3 here is CASSLAGPADTQYF. The CDR3 nucleotides are TGCGCCAGCAGCTTGGCAGGGCCAGCAGATACGCAGTATTTT.

The sample holds many counts of this clonotype. The J gene is TRBJ1-5, the V gene TRBV5-5; a weak D match, TRBD1 (5 bases). Germline assignment: CDR1 SGHKS and CDR2 YYEKEE (reference sequence). V shed 2 bases and J shed 3 bases, with 12 bases lying between them. CDR3 length: 15 amino acids. The CDR3 DNA is TGTGCCAGCAGCTTTGGCAGGGCAGACAATCAGCCCCAGCATTTT. This encodes CASSFGRADNQPQHF.